These T cell receptor beta chains were read from a single sample in a study of response to subunit inactivated influenza vaccine. TCRdb passed the RT-PCR reads through MiXCR, listing each CDR3 protein once. The table lists more than 550,000 distinct CDR3 sequences, 10% to 15% of them singletons. The sequencing used PBMCs from blood, collected on the day of vaccination. The receptors shown here come from a man aged 45-60 years who received an inactivated influenza vaccine. CDR3s include the opening cysteine and the closing phenylalanine or tryptophan. The D gene is left open where the match is weak. Rows give clone size only sometimes, using once, few, many, or a class for an expanded clone.

-	TRBV9	TRBJ2-1	-	TGTGCCAGCAGCGTAGGGGTCGGCAGCTCCTACAATGAGCAGTTCTTC	CASSVGVGSSYNEQFF
TRBD1	TRBV24-1	TRBJ2-1	few	TGTGCCACCAGTGATTTTGGATTACGGGACAGTGCAAATGAGCAGTTCTTC	CATSDFGLRDSANEQFF
TRBD1	TRBV7-6	TRBJ2-2	-	TGTGCCAGCAGCTTAGAAGGGGGCCGCGCCACCGGGGAGCTGTTTTTT	CASSLEGGRATGELFF
TRBD2	TRBV7-2	TRBJ2-1	many	TGTGCCAGCAGCTGGGGGACTAGCGGGAGTAATGAGCAGTTCTTC	CASSWGTSGSNEQFF
TRBD2	TRBV20-1	TRBJ2-3	many	TGCAGTGCTAGAGCGGTAGCGGGAGCCCCAGATACGCAGTATTTT	CSARAVAGAPDTQYF
-	TRBV24-1	TRBJ2-7	few	TGTGCCACCAGTCGGACCTTGGGCGAGCAGTACTTC	CATSRTLGEQYF
-	TRBV3-1	TRBJ2-5	-	TGTGCCAGCAGCCCGCAGGACGGCAGAGAGACCCAGTATTTC	CASSPQDGRETQYF
TRBD2	TRBV28	TRBJ2-3	few	TGTGCCAGCAGTTTGGCGGCTAGCGGGCGGGATACGCAGTATTTT	CASSLAASGRDTQYF
-	TRBV5-1	TRBJ2-1	many	TGCGCCAGCAGCTTGACCCCCGATGTGGGCTCTGAGCAGTTCTTC	CASSLTPDVGSEQFF
-	TRBV6-2/TRBV6-3	TRBJ1-1	-	TGTGCCAGCGGGCTGCGGGAGCAGATAATTAACACTGAAGCTTTCTTT	CASGLREQIINTEAFF
-	TRBV12-3/TRBV12-4	TRBJ2-3	many	TGTGCCAGCAGCCCTGGCGCAGATACGCAGTATTTT	CASSPGADTQYF
-	TRBV29-1	TRBJ2-2	few	TGCAGCGTTGAAGAGGGGGCCGGGGAGCTGTTTTTT	CSVEEGAGELFF
TRBD1	TRBV6-2/TRBV6-3	TRBJ2-2	-	TGTGCCAGCAGACCAACAGGGGGGAACACCGGGGAGCTGTTTTTT	CASRPTGGNTGELFF
-	TRBV7-2	TRBJ1-1	-	TGTGCCAGCAGCTTTTTGAGCACTGAAGCTTTCTTT	CASSFLSTEAFF
-	TRBV20-1	TRBJ2-1	few	TGCAGTGCCCCCCCCTCTAGCTCCCAGAGCTCCTACAATGAGCAGTTCTTC	CSAPPSSSQSSYNEQFF
TRBD2	TRBV12-3/TRBV12-4	TRBJ2-7	few	TGTGCCAGCAGGTCGACTAGCGGGGGAGGGAACGAGCAGTACTTC	CASRSTSGGGNEQYF
-	TRBV29-1	TRBJ1-1	few	TGCAGCGTCCCCGAGGATGCTGAAGCTTTCTTT	CSVPEDAEAFF
-	TRBV4-3	TRBJ1-4	few	TGCGCCAGCAGCCAACCAGGGGCTAATGAAAAACTGTTTTTT	CASSQPGANEKLFF
-	TRBV24-1	TRBJ2-5	-	TGTGCCACCAGTGATTCAATCCGGGACGCCGATAGGGAGACCCAGTACTTC	CATSDSIRDADRETQYF
-	TRBV20-1	TRBJ2-2	many	TGCAGTGCTAGAGAACTAGCCACCGGGGAGCTGTTTTTT	CSARELATGELFF
-	TRBV10-3	TRBJ1-1	-	TGTGCCATCAGGGACGGGGGGGGCACTGAAGCTTTCTTT	CAIRDGGGTEAFF
-	TRBV20-1	TRBJ2-1	-	TGCAGTGTTCCAGCGGCTAGCGCCTCCTACAATGAGCAGTTCTTC	CSVPAASASYNEQFF
-	TRBV15	TRBJ2-1	-	TGTGCCACCAGCAGAGAGGGGGCTGAGCAGTTCTTC	CATSREGAEQFF
-	TRBV5-1	TRBJ2-7	-	TGCGCCAGCAGTCTCACAGACAATCACGAGCAGTACTTC	CASSLTDNHEQYF
-	TRBV4-2	TRBJ2-5	few	TGTGCCAGCAGCCAAGATAGGGTGCTGGAGACCCAGTACTTC	CASSQDRVLETQYF
TRBD1	TRBV28	TRBJ2-4	few	TGTGCCAGCAGTCCTACTGGACAGGGTCAAACCAAAAACATTCAGTACTTC	CASSPTGQGQTKNIQYF
TRBD2	TRBV27	TRBJ2-1	few	TGTGCCAGCAGACCACCGGGAGGTGAGCAGTTCTTC	CASRPPGGEQFF
-	TRBV5-1	TRBJ2-5	-	TGCGCCAGCAGATCGGTTGCGGAGACCCAGTACTTC	CASRSVAETQYF
-	TRBV6-5	TRBJ1-3	-	TGTGCCAGCAGTTACTCGTGGTCTGGAAACACCATATATTTT	CASSYSWSGNTIYF
-	TRBV12-3/TRBV12-4	TRBJ1-5	-	TGTGCCAGCAGTCCGGGGGGTAGGAGTGGCTATCAGCCCCAGCATTTT	CASSPGGRSGYQPQHF
TRBD2	TRBV29-1	TRBJ2-7	many	TGCAGCGTTGATGGTAGCGGGGGAGAGCAGTACTTC	CSVDGSGGEQYF
-	TRBV5-5	TRBJ2-5	-	TGTGCCAGCAGCTTGTCGCGGAACCTCCAAGAGACCCAGTACTTC	CASSLSRNLQETQYF
-	TRBV18	TRBJ2-4	-	TGTGCCAGCTCACCGAGTCTCGTATTCGGCGCCAAAAACATTCAGTACTTC	CASSPSLVFGAKNIQYF
-	TRBV12-3/TRBV12-4	TRBJ2-3	few	TGTGCCAGCTGGGACCACACAGATACGCAGTATTTT	CASWDHTDTQYF
TRBD2	TRBV11-2	TRBJ2-5	few	TGTGCCAGCAGCTTAGAGCGGGAGGGCCAAGAGACCCAGTACTTC	CASSLEREGQETQYF
-	TRBV12-3/TRBV12-4	TRBJ1-2	few	TGTGCCAGCAGTCCAACCCCTCGAACTAACTATGGCTACACCTTC	CASSPTPRTNYGYTF
-	TRBV5-1	TRBJ2-5	-	TGCGCCAGCAGCTTGGCAATGCGGCAAGAGACCCAGTACTTC	CASSLAMRQETQYF
-	TRBV7-2	TRBJ2-2	-	TGTGCCAGCCTCTCCCCGGCCGGGGAGCTGTTTTTT	CASLSPAGELFF
-	TRBV6-2/TRBV6-3	TRBJ2-1	many	TGTGCCAGCAGGCAGCGGGACAATCGGAATGAGCAGTTCTTC	CASRQRDNRNEQFF
-	TRBV5-1	TRBJ1-4	many	TGCGCCAGCAGCTTGGATCTTGTAGGGACAACGACTAATGAAAAACTGTTTTTT	CASSLDLVGTTTNEKLFF
TRBD1	TRBV28	TRBJ2-7	-	TGTGCCAGCAGTGGACAGGTACTCTACGAGCAGTACTTC	CASSGQVLYEQYF
-	TRBV28	TRBJ1-5	few	TGTGCCAGCAGTTTCGGTAGTTTGGGCAATCAGCCCCAGCATTTT	CASSFGSLGNQPQHF
TRBD1	TRBV3-1	TRBJ2-2	many	TGTGCCAGCAGCCATCCTATGGGACAGGGCACCGGGGAGCTGTTTTTT	CASSHPMGQGTGELFF
-	TRBV6-1	TRBJ2-2	-	TGTGCCAGCATTACTGGGGCCGGGGAGCTGTTTTTT	CASITGAGELFF
TRBD2	TRBV4-1	TRBJ2-1	-	TGCGCCAGCAGTCGTCAGGGGACTAGCGGGGACCATGAGCAGTTCTTC	CASSRQGTSGDHEQFF